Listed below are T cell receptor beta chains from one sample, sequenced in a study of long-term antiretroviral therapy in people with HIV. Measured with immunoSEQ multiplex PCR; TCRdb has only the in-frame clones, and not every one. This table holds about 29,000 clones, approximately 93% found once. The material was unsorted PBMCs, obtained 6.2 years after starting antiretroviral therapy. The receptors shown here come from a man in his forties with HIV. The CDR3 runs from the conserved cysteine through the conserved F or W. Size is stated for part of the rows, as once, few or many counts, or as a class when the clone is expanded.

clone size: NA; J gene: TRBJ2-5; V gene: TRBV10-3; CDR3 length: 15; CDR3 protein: CAISETTGFEETQYF
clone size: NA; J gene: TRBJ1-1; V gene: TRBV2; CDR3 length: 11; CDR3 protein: CASRDRGEAFF
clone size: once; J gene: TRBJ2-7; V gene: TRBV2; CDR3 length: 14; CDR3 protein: CASRLGQGTREQYF
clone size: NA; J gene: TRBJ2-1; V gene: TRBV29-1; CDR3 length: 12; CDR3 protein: CISTGGYNEQFF
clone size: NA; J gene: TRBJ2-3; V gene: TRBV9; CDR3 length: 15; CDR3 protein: CASQPPVSGADTQYF
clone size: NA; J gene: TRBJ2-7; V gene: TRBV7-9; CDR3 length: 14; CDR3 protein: CASSLGQSPYEQYF
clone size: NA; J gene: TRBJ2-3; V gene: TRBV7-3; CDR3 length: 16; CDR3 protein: CASSLTVGASTDTQYF
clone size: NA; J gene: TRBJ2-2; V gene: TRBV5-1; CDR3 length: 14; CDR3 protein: CASSLVQGTGELFF
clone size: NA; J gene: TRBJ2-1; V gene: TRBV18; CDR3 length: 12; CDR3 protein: CASSPQNNEQFF
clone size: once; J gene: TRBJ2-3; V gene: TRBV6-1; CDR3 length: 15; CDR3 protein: CASSESPTGRGAGYF
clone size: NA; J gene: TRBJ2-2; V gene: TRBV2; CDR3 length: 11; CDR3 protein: CASMNTGELFF
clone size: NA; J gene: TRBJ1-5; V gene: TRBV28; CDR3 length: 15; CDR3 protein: CASSQGQGGVQPQHF
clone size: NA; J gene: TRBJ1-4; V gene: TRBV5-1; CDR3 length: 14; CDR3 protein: CASSFGGLDEKLFF
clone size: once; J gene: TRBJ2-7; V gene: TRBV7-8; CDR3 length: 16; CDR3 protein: CASSPPGLADSYEQYF
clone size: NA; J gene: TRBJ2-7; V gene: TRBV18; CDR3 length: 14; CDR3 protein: CASSTSPGLAVLYF
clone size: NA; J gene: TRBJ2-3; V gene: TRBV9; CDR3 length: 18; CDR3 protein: CASSVDGVAGGRTDTQYF
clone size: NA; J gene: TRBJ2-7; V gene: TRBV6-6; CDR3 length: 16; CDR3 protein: CASSYSAGDPPPEQYF
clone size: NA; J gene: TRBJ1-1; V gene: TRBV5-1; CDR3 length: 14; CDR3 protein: CASSRGELRTEAFF
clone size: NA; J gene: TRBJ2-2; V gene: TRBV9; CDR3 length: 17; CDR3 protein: CASSVPGQGANTGELFF
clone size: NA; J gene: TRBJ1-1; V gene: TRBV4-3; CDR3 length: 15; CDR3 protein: CASSLETGMNTEAFF
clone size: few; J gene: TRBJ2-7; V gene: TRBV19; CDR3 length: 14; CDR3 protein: CASSISPGQGEQYF
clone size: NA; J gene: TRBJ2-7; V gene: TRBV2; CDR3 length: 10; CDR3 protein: CASSVGEQYF
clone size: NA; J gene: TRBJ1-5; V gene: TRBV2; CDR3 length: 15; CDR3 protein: CASSEPGVGNQPQHF
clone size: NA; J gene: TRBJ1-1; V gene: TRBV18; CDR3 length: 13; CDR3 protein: CASSQQGNTEAFF
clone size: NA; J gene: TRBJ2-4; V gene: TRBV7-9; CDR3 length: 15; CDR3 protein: CASSFSRTGKNIQYF
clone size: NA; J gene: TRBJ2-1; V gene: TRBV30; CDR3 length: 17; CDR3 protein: CAWSVRIAGTSYNEQFF
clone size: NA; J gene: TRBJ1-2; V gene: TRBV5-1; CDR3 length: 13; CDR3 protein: CASSLAAGAGYTF
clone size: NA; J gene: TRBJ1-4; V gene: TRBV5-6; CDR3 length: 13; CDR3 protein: CASSLGLNEKLFF
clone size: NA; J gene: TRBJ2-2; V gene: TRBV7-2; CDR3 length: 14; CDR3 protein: CASSLNRVIGELFF
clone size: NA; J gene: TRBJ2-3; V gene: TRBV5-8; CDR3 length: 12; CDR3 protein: CASSRLTDTQYF
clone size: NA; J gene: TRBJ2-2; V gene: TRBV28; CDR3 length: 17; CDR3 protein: CASSSAWGQGGTGELFF
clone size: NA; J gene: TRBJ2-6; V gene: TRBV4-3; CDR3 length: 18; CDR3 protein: CASSRSAGAESGANVLTF
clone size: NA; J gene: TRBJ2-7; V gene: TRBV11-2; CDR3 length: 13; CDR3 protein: CASSIGTVHEQYF
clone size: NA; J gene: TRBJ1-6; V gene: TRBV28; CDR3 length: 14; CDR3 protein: CASEDGSYNSPLHF
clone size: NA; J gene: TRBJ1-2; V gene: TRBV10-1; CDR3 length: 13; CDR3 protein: CASSEDRASGYTF
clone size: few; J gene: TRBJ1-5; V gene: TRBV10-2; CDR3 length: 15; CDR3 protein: CATAPGQGGNQPQHF
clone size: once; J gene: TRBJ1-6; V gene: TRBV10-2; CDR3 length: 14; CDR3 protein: CASSQTGGNSPLHF
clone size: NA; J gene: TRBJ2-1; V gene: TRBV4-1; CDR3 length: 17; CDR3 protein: CASSQDNRMGAGNEQFF
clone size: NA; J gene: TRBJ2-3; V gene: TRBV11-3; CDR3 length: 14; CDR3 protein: CASSTTGRGDTQYF
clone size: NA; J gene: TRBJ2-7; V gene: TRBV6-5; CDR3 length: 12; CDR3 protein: CASSFGTYEQYF
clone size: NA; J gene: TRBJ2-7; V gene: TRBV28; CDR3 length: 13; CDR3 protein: CASAAAPIYEQYF
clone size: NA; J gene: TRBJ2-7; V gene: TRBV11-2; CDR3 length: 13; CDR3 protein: CASSAGPTYEQYF
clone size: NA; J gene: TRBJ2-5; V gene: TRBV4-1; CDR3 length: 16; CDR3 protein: CASRQTETGVRETQYF
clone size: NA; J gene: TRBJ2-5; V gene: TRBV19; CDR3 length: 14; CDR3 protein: CASSTLGAVETQYF
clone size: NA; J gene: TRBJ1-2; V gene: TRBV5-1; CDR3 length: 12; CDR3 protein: CASTLGGGGYTF
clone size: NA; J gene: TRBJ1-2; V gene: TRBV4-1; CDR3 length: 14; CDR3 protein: CASSQGTGYYGYTF
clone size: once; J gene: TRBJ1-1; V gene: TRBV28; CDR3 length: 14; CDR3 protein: CASSSDTGNTEAFF
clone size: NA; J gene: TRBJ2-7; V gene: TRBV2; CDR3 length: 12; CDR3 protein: CASTFSGGGQYF